The clone carrying this T cell receptor (beta chain) was detected many times. Its target is unknown. TCRdb ran MiXCR on the 5' RACE reads and lists one entry per CDR3 protein. The table records around 250,000 distinct CDR3 sequences, about 7% of them present only once. Healthy Caucasian donors formed the entire cohort. This specimen comes from a study of identical twins. Study conclusions and caveats: Insertions ran lower in abundant cord blood beta clonotypes, though not in memory repertoires. Invariant MAIT and iNKT cells may have partly biased zero-insertion analyses.

V lost 10 bases to trimming and J lost 4 bases; unmatched junction nucleotides: 8. This CDR3 spans 14 amino acids. The germline V gene has CDR1 SNHLY and CDR2 FYNNEI. This sample also belongs to another study, concerning yellow fever vaccine responses in identical twins.

The sequence was obtained from a woman in her late teens or twenties in good health. Sample: memory (CD45RO+) T cells sorted from blood. This chain joins TRBV2 and TRBJ2-3; TRBD2 aligns across 10 bases. This CDR3 is CATQSGRAADTQYF. DNA for the CDR3: TGTGCCACTCAGAGCGGGAGGGCGGCAGATACGCAGTATTTT.